These 14 T cell receptor beta chains originate from one sample sequenced in a study of OX40 agonist ivuxolimab in advanced cancers. Sequenced by immunoSEQ multiplex PCR; TCRdb stores in-frame clones only, minus some. The sample carries roughly 70,000 clones, around 84% recorded once. The source material was CD4+ or CD8+ T cells sorted from blood, sampled in a trial of the OX40 agonist ivuxolimab. These receptors were taken from an adult with an advanced solid tumor such as melanoma, head and neck, liver or kidney cancer.

This chain joins TRBV6-6 and TRBJ2-7; 7 nucleotides align to TRBD1. The CDR3 totals 14 residues. Germline values: CDR1 MNHNY, CDR2 SVGAGI (reference sequence). V dropped 5 bases and J dropped 8; count of bases not matched to a gene: 12. The CDR3 here is CASSAGTASFKQYF. The DNA of the CDR3 is TGTGCCAGCAGTGCCGGGACAGCATCCTTCAAGCAGTACTTC.

This clone showed up just a few times. The J gene is TRBJ2-1, the V gene TRBV5-1; a possible D gene is TRBD1 (5 bases). The CDR3 contains 15 residues. V shed 0 bases and J shed 9 bases, with 16 bases lying between them. CDR1 is SGHRS and CDR2 is YFSETQ in the germline V gene. CDR3 region: CASSLDGPTQGEQFF. The DNA for the CDR3 is TGCGCCAGCAGCTTGGACGGCCCGACGCAGGGTGAGCAGTTCTTC.

This clone was seen only a few times. The V gene is TRBV18, the J gene TRBJ1-1; the D gene is possibly TRBD1 (5 bases). This CDR3 contains 14 residues. Trimming stripped 6 bases from V and 1 base from J, with 12 bases between. Germline V gene sequence: CDR1 KGHSH, CDR2 LQKENI. The CDR3 loop reads CASSKDTQNTEAFF. Here the CDR3 DNA reads TGTGCCAGCTCTAAGGACACCCAGAACACTGAAGCTTTCTTT. Combining the CDR3 with reference TRBV18 and TRBJ1-1 gives the whole variable domain NAGVMQNPRHLVRRRGQEARLRCSPMKGHSHVYWYRQLPEEGLKFMVYLQKENIIDESGMPKERFSAEFPKEGPSILRIQQVVRGDSAAYFCASSKDTQNTEAFFGQGTRLTVV.

The rearrangement uses TRBV5-1 and TRBJ2-7, with 9 bases lining up with TRBD1. Germline V gene data show CDR1 as SGHRS and CDR2 as YFSETQ. The CDR3 has 15 amino acids. Unmatched junction bases numbered 5, after V lost 4 bases and J lost 0 bases. In nucleotides, the CDR3 is TGCGCCAGCAGCCCCGGGACAGGGAACTCCTACGAGCAGTACTTC. This codes for CASSPGTGNSYEQYF.

The CDR3 bases are TGTGCCAGCGGACTAGGCACCGGGGAGCTGTTTTTT. Its translation is CASGLGTGELFF. V usage is TRBV2 and J usage is TRBJ2-2; 7 nucleotides align to TRBD2. Germline CDR1 is SNHLY and CDR2 is FYNNEI. The junction had 1 base not matched to a gene; V was cut back by 8 bases and J by 4 bases. The CDR3 is 12 amino acids.

The chain carries TRBV2 and TRBJ2-5; the D gene is possibly TRBD2 (5 bases). The J call is uncertain, as TRBJ2-7 better fits the DNA end. Germline-derived CDR1 and CDR2 are SNHLY and FYNNEI. This CDR3 has 14 residues. CDR3 DNA sequence: TGTGCCAGCAGTGATCTCTTAATGAGGGACGAGCAGTACTTC. Amino acid sequence: CASSDLLMRDEQYF.

The chain carries TRBV18 and TRBJ1-1; D might be TRBD1 (5 bases). The length of the CDR3 is 13 residues. V was pared by 5 bases and J by 5 bases, with 12 bases between. CDR1 and CDR2 from the germline V gene are KGHSH and LQKENI. CDR3 amino acids: CASSGTSGTEAFF. CDR3 nucleotide sequence: TGTGCCAGCTCAGGGACGAGTGGGACTGAAGCTTTCTTT.

This clone appeared a single time. The chain combines TRBV27 with TRBJ1-6; D is unclear. V lost 5 bases to trimming and J lost 6 bases, with 11 bases between them. Germline V CDR1 and CDR2: MNHEY, SMNVEV (reference sequence). CDR3 size: 14 residues. This chain's CDR3 is CASSATRANSPLHF. As DNA, the CDR3 is TGTGCCAGCAGTGCGACACGAGCTAATTCACCCCTCCACTTT.

This sequence joins TRBV5-1 and TRBJ2-6, with unresolved D. The CDR3 is 15 amino acids. Trimming cost V 1 base and J 1 base, with 6 bases left between them. The germline V gene has CDR1 SGHRS and CDR2 YFSETQ. CDR3 nucleotide sequence: TGCGCCAGCAGCTTGTTGTTATCTGGGGCCAACGTCCTGACTTTC. It translates to CASSLLLSGANVLTF. Variable domain in full (rest from reference TRBV5-1 and TRBJ2-6): KAGVTQTPRYLIKTRGQQVTLSCSPISGHRSVSWYQQTPGQGLQFLFEYFSETQRNKGNFPGRFSGRQFSNSRSEMNVSTLELGDSALYLCASSLLLSGANVLTFGAGSRLTVL.

The chain has TRBV2 and TRBJ2-3, with 7 bases that match TRBD2. CDR1 and CDR2 (germline): SNHLY, FYNNEI. Trimming cost V 6 bases and J 5 bases; bases outside gene matches: 11. The CDR3 runs to 15 residues. CDR3 protein: CASRRRSGNGDTQYF. The CDR3 nucleotides are TGTGCCAGCAGGCGGAGGAGCGGGAATGGAGATACGCAGTATTTT.

V usage is TRBV5-6 and J usage is TRBJ1-1; the D gene is possibly TRBD1 (5 bases). Per germline, CDR1 SGHDT and CDR2 YYEEEE. The CDR3 loop spans 12 amino acids. Trimming took 6 bases from V and 2 from J, leaving 8 bases between them. In DNA, the CDR3 is TGTGCCAGCAACAGGAGAAACACTGAAGCTTTCTTT. This sequence encodes CASNRRNTEAFF.

The chain recombines TRBV29-1 with TRBJ1-1; weak D call: TRBD1 (6 bases). The CDR3 totals 14 residues. CDR1 is SQVTM and CDR2 is ANQGSEA in the germline V gene. Trimming left V 7 bases short and J 1 base short, with 16 bases between. The DNA for the CDR3 is TGCAGCGCCTACAGGGTCGGACCGAACACTGAAGCTTTCTTT. This encodes CSAYRVGPNTEAFF.

The chain combines TRBV5-1 with TRBJ1-1; no definite D call. This CDR3 spans 15 amino acids. Germline CDR1 is SGHRS and CDR2 is YFSETQ. Between the trimmed V and J ends, which lost 0 bases and 4 bases, there was a span of 13 bases. The CDR3: CASSLVGDGVTEAFF. The CDR3 nucleotides are TGCGCCAGCAGCTTGGTCGGCGACGGGGTCACTGAAGCTTTCTTT.

The chain links TRBV7-9 to TRBJ1-1; D remains unclear. CDR3 length equals 13 residues. Per germline, CDR1 SEHNR and CDR2 FQNEAQ (reference sequence). Trimming pared 1 base from V and 2 bases from J, leaving 5 bases between. The CDR3 DNA follows: TGTGCCAGCAGCTTAGGCAGCAACACTGAAGCTTTCTTT. This gives the protein CASSLGSNTEAFF.